This T cell receptor beta chain derives from a study of T cell responses to AZD1222 COVID-19 vaccine. Findings and limits, study-wide: Sampling that yielded the repertoires occurred only after the peak T cell response. Elevations in Spike-specific TCR breadth and depth followed administration of two AZD1222 doses. Nearly half of spike-specific TCRs reportedly go after variant regions that carry no mutations.

Whether given at about 4 or about 12 weeks, second doses were pooled. Sequencing used immunoSEQ multiplex PCR; TCRdb keeps in-frame clones, though not all of them. The sample shows 70,000 to 90,000 clones, about nine tenths of them seen only once. The ends lost 8 bases at V and 4 bases at J; junction bases unmatched: 11. CDR1 is WNHNN, CDR2 SYGVQD, per germline (reference sequence). This CDR3 is 15 amino acids long. With regard to this clone: Its antigen is unidentified.

The sequencing here drew on peripheral blood, taken 28 days after the second AZD1222 dose. The chain uses TRBV10-1 and TRBJ1-1, with 9 positions matching TRBD1. The TCR sequence derives from an adult who received the AZD1222 COVID-19 vaccine. The CDR3 nucleotides read TGCGCCAGCGGACCACAGGGGGCCGGGGTCACTGAAGCTTTCTTT. This encodes CASGPQGAGVTEAFF.